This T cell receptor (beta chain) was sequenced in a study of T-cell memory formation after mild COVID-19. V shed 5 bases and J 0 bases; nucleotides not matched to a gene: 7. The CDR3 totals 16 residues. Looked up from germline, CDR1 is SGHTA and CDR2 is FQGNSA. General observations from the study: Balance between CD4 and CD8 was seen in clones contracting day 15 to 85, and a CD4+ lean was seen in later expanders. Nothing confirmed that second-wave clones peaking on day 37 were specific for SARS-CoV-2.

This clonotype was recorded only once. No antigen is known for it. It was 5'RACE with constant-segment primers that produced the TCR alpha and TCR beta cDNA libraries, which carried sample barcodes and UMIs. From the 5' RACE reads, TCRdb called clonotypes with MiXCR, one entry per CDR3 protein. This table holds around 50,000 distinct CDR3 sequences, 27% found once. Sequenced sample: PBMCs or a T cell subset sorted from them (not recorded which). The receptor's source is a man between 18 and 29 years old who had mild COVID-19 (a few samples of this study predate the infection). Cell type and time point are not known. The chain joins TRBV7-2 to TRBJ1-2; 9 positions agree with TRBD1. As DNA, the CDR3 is TGTGCCAGCAGCAGCCGGGACAGGGCCGCTAACTATGGCTACACCTTC. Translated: CASSSRDRAANYGYTF.